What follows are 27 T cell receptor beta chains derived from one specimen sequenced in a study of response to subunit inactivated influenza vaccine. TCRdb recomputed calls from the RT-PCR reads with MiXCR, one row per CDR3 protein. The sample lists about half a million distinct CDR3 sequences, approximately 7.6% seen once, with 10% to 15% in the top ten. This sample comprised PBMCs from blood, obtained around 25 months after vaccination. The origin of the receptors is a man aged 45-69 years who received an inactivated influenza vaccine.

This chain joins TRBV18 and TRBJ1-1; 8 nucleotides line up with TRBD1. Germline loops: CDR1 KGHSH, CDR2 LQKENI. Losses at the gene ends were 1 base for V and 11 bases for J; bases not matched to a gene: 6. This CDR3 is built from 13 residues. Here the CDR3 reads CASSPRGDRFAFF. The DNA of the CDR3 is TGTGCCAGCTCACCACGGGGGGACAGGTTTGCTTTCTTT.

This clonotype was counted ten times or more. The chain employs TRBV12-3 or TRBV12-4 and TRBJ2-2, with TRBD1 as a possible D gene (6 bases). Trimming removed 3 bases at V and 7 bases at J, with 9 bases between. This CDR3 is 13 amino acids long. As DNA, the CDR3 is TGTGCCAGCAGTTTGGGGGCCGGCGGGGAGCTGTTTTTT. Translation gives CASSLGAGGELFF.

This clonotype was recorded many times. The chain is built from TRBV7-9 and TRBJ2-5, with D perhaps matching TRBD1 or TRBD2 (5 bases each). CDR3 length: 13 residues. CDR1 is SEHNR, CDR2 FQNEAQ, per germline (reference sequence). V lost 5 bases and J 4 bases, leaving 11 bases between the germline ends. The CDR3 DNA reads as TGTGCCAGCAGCAAAGAGGGGTTAGAGACCCAGTACTTC. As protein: CASSKEGLETQYF. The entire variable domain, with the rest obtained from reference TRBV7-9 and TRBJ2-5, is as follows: DTGVSQNPRHKITKRGQNVTFRCDPISEHNRLYWYRQTLGQGPEFLTYFQNEAQLEKSRLLSDRFSAERPKGSFSTLEIQRTEQGDSAMYLCASSKEGLETQYFGPGTRLLVL.

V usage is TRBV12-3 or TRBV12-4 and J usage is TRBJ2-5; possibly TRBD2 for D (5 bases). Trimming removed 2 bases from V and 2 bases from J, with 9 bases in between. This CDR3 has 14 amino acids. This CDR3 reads CASSLSRRQETQYF. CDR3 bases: TGTGCCAGCAGTTTATCCAGGAGGCAAGAGACCCAGTACTTC.

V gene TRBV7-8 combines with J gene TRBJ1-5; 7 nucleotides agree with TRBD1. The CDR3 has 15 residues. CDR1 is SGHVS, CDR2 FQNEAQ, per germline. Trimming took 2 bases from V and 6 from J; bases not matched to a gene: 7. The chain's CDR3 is CASSLYPGGGQPQHF. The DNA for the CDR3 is TGTGCCAGCAGCTTATACCCAGGGGGAGGTCAGCCCCAGCATTTT.

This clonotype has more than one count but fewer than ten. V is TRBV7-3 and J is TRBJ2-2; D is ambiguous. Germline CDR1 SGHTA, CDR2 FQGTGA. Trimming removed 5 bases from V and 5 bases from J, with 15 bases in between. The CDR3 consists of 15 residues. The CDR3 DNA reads TGTGCCAGCAGCCCAAGTAGTGGTGAGACCGGGGAGCTGTTTTTT. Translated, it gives CASSPSSGETGELFF.

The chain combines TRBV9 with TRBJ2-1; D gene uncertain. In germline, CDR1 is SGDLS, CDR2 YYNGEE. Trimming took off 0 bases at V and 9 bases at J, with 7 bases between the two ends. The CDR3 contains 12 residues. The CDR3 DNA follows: TGTGCCAGCAGCGTAGTAGGGCGTGAGCAGTTCTTC. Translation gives CASSVVGREQFF.

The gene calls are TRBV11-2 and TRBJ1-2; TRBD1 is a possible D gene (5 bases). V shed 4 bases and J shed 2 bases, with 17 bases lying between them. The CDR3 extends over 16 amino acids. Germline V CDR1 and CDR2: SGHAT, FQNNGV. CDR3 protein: CASSSISDKTNYGYTF. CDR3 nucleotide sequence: TGTGCCAGCAGCTCGATATCGGACAAGACCAACTATGGCTACACCTTC.

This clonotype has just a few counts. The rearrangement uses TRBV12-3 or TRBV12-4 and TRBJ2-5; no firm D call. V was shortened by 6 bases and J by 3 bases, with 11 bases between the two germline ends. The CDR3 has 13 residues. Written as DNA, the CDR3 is TGTGCCAGCAGCTCACCCCCCAAAGAGACCCAGTACTTC. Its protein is CASSSPPKETQYF.

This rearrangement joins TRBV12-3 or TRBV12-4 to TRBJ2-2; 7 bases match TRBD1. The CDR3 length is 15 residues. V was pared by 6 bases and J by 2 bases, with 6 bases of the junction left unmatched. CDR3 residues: CASRSGGSNTGELFF. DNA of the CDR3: TGTGCCAGCAGGTCAGGGGGATCAAACACCGGGGAGCTGTTTTTT.

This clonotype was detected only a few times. This CDR3 reads CASSLADTGGYTF. The DNA for the CDR3 is TGTGCCAGCAGTTTAGCGGACACCGGGGGCTACACCTTC. The chain is built from TRBV12-3 or TRBV12-4 and TRBJ1-2, with TRBD1 as a possible D gene (5 bases). There are 13 residues in the CDR3. Trimming left V 0 bases short and J 8 bases short, with 10 bases between.

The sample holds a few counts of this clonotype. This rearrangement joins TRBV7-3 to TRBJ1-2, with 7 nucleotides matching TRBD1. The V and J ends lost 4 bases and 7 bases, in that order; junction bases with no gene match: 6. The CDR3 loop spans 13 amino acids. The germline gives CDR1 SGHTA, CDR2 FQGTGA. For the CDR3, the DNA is TGTGCCAGCAGCTCACGGGACAGTGCTGGCTACACCTTC. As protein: CASSSRDSAGYTF. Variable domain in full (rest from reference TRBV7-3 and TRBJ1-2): GAGVSQTPSNKVTEKGKYVELRCDPISGHTALYWYRQSLGQGPEFLIYFQGTGAADDSGLPNDRFFAVRPEGSVSTLKIQRTERGDSAVYLCASSSRDSAGYTFGSGTRLTVV.

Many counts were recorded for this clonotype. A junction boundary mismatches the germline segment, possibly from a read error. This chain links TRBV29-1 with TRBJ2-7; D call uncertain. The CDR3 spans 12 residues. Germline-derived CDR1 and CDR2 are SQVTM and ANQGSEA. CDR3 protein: CSVDRCAFEAPF. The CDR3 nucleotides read TGCAGCGTTGATCGTTGTGCCTTCGAAGCCCCCTTC.

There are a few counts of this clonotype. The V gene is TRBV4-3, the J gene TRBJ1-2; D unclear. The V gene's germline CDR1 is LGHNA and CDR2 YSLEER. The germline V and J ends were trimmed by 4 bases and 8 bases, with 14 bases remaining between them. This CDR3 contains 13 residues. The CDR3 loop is CASSPLDREGYTF. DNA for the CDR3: TGCGCCAGCAGCCCCCTTGACCGGGAGGGCTACACCTTC.

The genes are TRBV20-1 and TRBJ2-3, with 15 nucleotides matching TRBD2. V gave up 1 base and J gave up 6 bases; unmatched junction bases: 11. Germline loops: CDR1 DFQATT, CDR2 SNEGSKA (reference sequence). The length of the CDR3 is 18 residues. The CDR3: CSARARTGLAGGMDTQYF. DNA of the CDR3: TGCAGTGCTAGAGCCCGAACAGGACTAGCGGGGGGGATGGATACGCAGTATTTT.

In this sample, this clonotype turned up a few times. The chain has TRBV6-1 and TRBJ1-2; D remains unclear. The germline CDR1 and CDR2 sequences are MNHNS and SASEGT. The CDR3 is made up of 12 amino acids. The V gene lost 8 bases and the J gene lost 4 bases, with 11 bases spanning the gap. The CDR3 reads CASLQLGYGYTF. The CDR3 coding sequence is TGTGCCAGCCTACAGCTCGGCTATGGCTACACCTTC.

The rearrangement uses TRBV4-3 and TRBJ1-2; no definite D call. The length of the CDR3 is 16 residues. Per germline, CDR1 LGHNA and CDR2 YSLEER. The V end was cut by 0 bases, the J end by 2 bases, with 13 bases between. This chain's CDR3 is CASSQEASSANYGYTF. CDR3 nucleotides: TGCGCCAGCAGCCAAGAAGCATCGTCAGCGAACTATGGCTACACCTTC.

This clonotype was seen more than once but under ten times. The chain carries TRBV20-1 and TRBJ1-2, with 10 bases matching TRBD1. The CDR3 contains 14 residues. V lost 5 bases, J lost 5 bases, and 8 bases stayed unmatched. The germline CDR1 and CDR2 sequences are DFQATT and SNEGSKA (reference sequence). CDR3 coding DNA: TGCAGTGCTCGAGCGACAGGGGGCGGGTATGGCTACACCTTC. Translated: CSARATGGGYGYTF.

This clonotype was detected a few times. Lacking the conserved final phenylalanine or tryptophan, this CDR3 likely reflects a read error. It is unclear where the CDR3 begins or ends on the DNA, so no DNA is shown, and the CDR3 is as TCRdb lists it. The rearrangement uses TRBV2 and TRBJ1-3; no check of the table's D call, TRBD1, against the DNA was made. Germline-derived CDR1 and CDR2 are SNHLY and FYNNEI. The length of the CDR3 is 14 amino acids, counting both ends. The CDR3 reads CASSPTDRGGSGRN.

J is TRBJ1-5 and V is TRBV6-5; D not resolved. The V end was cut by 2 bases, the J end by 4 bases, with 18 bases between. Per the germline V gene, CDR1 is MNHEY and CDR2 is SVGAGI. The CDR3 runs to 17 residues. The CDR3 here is CASSYRFGPGGNQPQHF. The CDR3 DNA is TGTGCCAGCAGTTACAGATTTGGGCCAGGCGGGAATCAGCCCCAGCATTTT.

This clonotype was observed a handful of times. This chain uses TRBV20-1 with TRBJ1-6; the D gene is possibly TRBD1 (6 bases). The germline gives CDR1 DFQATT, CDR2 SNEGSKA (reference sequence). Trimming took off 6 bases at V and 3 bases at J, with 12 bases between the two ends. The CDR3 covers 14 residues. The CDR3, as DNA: TGCAGTGCCTCACCGGGACACTATAATTCACCCCTCCACTTT. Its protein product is CSASPGHYNSPLHF.

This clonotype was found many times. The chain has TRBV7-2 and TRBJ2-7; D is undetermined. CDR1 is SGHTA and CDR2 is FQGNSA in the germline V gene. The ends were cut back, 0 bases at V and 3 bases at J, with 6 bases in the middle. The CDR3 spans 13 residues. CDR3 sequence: CASSLAGDYEQYF. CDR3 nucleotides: TGTGCCAGCAGCTTAGCGGGCGACTACGAGCAGTACTTC. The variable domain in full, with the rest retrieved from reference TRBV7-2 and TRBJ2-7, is GAGVSQSPSNKVTEKGKDVELRCDPISGHTALYWYRQSLGQGLEFLIYFQGNSAPDKSGLPSDRFSAERTGGSVSTLTIQRTQQEDSAVYLCASSLAGDYEQYFGPGTRLTVT.

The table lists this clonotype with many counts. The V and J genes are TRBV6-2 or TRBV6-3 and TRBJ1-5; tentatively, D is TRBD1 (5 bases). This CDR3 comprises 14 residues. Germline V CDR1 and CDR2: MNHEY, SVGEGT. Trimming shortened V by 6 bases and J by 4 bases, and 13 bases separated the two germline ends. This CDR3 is CASRRQSRNQPQHF. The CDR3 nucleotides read TGTGCCAGCAGAAGACAGAGCCGGAATCAGCCCCAGCATTTT.

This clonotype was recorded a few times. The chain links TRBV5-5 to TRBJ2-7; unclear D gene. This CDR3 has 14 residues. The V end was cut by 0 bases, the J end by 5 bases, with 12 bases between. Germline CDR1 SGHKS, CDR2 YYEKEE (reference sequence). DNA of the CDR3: TGTGCCAGCAGCTTGGATGAGAGACGTGACGAGCAGTACTTC. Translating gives CASSLDERRDEQYF.

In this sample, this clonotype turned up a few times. The CDR3 region has the DNA TGCGCCAGCAGCTTGTTACAGGGGGTTGGCCAAGAGACCCAGTACTTC. Protein sequence: CASSLLQGVGQETQYF. V and J are TRBV5-1 and TRBJ2-5; 8 positions match TRBD1. The CDR3 loop spans 16 amino acids. With V trimmed by 1 base and J by 1 base, 6 bases remained unmatched. The germline V gene has CDR1 SGHRS and CDR2 YFSETQ.

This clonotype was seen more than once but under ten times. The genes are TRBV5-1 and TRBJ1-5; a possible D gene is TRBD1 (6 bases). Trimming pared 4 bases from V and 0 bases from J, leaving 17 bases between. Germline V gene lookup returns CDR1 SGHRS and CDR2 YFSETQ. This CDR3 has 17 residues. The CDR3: CASSPYGTKHSNQPQHF. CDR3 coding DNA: TGCGCCAGCAGCCCGTACGGGACAAAACATAGCAATCAGCCCCAGCATTTT.

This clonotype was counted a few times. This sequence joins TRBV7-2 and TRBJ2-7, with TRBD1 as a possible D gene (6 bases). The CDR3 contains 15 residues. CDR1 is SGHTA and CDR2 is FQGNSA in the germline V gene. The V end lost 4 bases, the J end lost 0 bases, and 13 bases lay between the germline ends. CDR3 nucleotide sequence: TGTGCCAGCAGCTCAGGACAGCCTAGCTCCTACGAGCAGTACTTC. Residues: CASSSGQPSSYEQYF.